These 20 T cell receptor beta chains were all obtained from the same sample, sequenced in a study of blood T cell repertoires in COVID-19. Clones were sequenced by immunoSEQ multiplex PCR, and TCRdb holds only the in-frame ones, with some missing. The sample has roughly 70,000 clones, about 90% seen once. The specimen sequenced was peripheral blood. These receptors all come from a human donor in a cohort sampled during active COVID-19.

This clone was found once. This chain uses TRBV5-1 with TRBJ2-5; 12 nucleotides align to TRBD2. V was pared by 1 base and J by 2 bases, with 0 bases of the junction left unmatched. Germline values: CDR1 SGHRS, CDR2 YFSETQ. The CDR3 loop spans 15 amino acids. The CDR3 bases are TGCGCCAGCAGCTTGCTAGCGGGGGGGCAAGAGACCCAGTACTTC. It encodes CASSLLAGGQETQYF.

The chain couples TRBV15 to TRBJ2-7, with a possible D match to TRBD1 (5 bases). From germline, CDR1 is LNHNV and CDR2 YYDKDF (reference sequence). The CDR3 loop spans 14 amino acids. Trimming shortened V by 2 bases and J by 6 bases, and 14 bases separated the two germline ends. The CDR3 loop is CATSRSGHPPEQYF. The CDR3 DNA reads TGTGCCACCAGCAGAAGTGGACACCCCCCCGAGCAGTACTTC.

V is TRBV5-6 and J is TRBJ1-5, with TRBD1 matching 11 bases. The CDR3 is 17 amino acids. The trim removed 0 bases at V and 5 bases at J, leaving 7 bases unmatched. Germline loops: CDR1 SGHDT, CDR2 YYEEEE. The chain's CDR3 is CASSLGGRTGGYQPQHF. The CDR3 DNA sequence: TGTGCCAGCAGCTTGGGCGGCCGGACAGGGGGCTATCAGCCCCAGCATTTT.

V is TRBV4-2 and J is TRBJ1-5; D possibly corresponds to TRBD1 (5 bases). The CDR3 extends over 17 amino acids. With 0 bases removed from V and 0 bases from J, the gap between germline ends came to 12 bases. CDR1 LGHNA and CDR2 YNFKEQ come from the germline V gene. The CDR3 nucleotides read TGTGCCAGCAGCCAAGAATTGGGACTGGGTAGCAATCAGCCCCAGCATTTT. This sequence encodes CASSQELGLGSNQPQHF.

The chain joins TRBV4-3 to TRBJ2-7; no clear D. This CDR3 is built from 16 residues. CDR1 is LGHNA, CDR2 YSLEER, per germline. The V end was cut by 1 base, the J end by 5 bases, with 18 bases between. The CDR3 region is CASSQASNPIFHEQYF. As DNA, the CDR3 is TGCGCCAGCAGCCAAGCCTCGAACCCTATCTTCCACGAGCAGTACTTC.

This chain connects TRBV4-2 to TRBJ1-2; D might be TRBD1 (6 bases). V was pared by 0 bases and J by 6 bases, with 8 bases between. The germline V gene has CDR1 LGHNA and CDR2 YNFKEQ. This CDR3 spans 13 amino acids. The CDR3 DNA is TGTGCCAGCAGCCAAGATAAGGGGGATGGCTACACCTTC. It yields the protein CASSQDKGDGYTF.

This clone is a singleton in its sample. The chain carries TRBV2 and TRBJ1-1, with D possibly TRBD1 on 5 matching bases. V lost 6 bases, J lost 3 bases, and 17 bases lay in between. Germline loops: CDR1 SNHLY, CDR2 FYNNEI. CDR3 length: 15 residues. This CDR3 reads CASRAAFLGDTEAFF. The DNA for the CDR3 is TGTGCCAGCAGGGCCGCGTTTCTAGGGGACACTGAAGCTTTCTTT. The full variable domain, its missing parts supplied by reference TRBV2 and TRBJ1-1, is EPEVTQTPSHQVTQMGQEVILRCVPISNHLYFYWYRQILGQKVEFLVSFYNNEISEKSEIFDDQFSVERPDGSNFTLKIRSTKLEDSAMYFCASRAAFLGDTEAFFGQGTRLTVV.

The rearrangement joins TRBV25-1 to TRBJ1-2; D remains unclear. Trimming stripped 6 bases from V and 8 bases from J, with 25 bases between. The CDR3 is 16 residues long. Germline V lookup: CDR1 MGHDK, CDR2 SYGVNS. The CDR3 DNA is TGTGCCAGCAGCGGGGTTCGCGGCCTTGGTGTGTTCGGCTACACCTTC. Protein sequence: CASSGVRGLGVFGYTF.

CDR3: CASSQETAPGAGNTIYF. DNA for the CDR3: TGTGCCAGCAGCCAGGAAACAGCCCCCGGGGCTGGAAACACCATATATTTT. This chain connects TRBV4-2 to TRBJ1-3, with D hard to call. Per the germline V gene, CDR1 is LGHNA and CDR2 is YNFKEQ. V was trimmed by 3 bases and J by 2 bases, leaving 17 bases between them. This CDR3 has 17 residues.

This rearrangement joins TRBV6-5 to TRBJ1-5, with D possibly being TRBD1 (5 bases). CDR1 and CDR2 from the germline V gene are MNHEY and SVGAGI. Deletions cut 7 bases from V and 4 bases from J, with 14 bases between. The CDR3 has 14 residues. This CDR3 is CASKGKGTNQPQHF. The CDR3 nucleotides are TGTGCCAGCAAGGGAAAGGGGACTAATCAGCCCCAGCATTTT.

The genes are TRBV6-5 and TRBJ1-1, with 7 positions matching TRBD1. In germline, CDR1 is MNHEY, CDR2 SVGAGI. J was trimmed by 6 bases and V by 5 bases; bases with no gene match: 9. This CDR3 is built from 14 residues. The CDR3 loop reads CASSPKTGAAEAFF. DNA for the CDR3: TGTGCCAGCAGTCCCAAAACAGGGGCGGCTGAAGCTTTCTTT.

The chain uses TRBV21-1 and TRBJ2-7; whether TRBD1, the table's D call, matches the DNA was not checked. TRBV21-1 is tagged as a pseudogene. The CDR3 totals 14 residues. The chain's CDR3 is CASSTVDRPYEQYF. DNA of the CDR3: TGTGCCAGCAGCACGGTTGACAGGCCCTACGAGCAGTACTTC.

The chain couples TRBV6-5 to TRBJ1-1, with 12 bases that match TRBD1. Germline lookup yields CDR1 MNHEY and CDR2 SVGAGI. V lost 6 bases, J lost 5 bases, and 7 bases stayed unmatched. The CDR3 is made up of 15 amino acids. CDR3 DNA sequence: TGTGCCAGCAGGCGACCGGGACAGGGGGCAACTGAAGCTTTCTTT. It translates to CASRRPGQGATEAFF.

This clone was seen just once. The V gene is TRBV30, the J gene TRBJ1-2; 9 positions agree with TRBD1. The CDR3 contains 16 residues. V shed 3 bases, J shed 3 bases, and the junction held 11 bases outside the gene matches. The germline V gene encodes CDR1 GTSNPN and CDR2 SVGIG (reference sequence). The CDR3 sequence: CAWRRVGTGKDYGYTF. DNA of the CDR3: TGTGCCTGGAGGAGAGTGGGGACAGGGAAGGACTATGGCTACACCTTC.

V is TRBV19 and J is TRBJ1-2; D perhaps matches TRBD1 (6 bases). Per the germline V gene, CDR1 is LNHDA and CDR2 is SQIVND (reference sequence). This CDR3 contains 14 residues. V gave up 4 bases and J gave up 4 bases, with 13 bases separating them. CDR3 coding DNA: TGTGCCAGTAGTACCCGGACAGCTTTCTATGGCTACACCTTC. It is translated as CASSTRTAFYGYTF. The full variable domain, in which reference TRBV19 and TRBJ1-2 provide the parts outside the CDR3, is DGGITQSPKYLFRKEGQNVTLSCEQNLNHDAMYWYRQDPGQGLRLIYYSQIVNDFQKGDIAEGYSVSREKKESFPLTVTSAQKNPTAFYLCASSTRTAFYGYTFGSGTRLTVV.

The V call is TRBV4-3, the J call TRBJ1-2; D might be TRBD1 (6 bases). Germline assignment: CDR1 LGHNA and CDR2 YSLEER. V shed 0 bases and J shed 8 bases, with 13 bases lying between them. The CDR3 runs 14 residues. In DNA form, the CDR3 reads TGCGCCAGCAGCCAAGATCAACAGGGTGGGGGCTACACCTTC. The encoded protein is CASSQDQQGGGYTF.

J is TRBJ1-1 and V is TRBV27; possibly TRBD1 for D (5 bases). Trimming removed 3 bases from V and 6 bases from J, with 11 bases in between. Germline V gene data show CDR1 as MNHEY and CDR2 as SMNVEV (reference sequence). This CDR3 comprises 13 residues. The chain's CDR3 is CASSFGRGAEAFF. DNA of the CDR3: TGTGCCAGCAGTTTCGGTCGGGGGGCTGAAGCTTTCTTT.

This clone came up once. The CDR3 sequence: CASSIEPGSPLHF. The CDR3 DNA follows: TGTGCCAGTAGTATCGAACCCGGTTCACCCCTCCACTTT. The genes are TRBV19 and TRBJ1-6; the D is unclear. There are 13 residues in the CDR3. CDR1 is LNHDA and CDR2 is SQIVND in the germline V gene (reference sequence). Trimming took 3 bases from V and 9 from J, leaving 9 bases between them.

CDR3 protein: CASSPILGGGEQYF. In DNA, the CDR3 is TGTGCCAGCAGCCCTATCTTGGGGGGAGGCGAGCAGTACTTC. The gene calls are TRBV4-2 and TRBJ2-7, with D perhaps TRBD2 (6 bases). The germline V and J ends were trimmed by 4 bases and 6 bases, with 16 bases remaining between them. The CDR3 length is 14 residues. Germline V gives CDR1 LGHNA, CDR2 YNFKEQ.

The CDR3 protein is CASSPSDTGTGGTEAFF. The CDR3 nucleotides read TGTGCCAGCAGTCCCTCCGACACCGGGACAGGGGGGACTGAAGCTTTCTTT. The V call is TRBV6-6, the J call TRBJ1-1, with TRBD1 matching 11 bases. The CDR3 spans 17 residues. Germline V gene sequence: CDR1 MNHNY, CDR2 SVGAGI (reference sequence). Trimming at V came to 5 bases and at J to 5 bases, leaving 13 bases not matched to a gene.